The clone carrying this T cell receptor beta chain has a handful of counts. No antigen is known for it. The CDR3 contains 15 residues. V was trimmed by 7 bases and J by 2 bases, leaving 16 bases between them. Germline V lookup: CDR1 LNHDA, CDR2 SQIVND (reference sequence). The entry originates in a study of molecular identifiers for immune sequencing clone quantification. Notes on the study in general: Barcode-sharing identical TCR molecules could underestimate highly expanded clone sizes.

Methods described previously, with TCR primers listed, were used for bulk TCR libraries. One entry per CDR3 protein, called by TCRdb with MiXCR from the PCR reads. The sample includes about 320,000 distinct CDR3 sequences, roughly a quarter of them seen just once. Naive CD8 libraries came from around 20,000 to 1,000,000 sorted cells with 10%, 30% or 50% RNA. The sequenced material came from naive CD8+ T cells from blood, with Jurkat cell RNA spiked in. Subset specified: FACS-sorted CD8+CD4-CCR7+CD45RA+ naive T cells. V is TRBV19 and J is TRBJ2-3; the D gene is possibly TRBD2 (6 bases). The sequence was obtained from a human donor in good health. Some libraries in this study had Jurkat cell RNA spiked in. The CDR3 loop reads CASTPRRGYTDTQYF. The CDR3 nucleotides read TGTGCCAGTACCCCCCGGCGGGGTTACACAGATACGCAGTATTTT. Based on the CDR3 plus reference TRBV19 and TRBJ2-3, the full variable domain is DGGITQSPKYLFRKEGQNVTLSCEQNLNHDAMYWYRQDPGQGLRLIYYSQIVNDFQKGDIAEGYSVSREKKESFPLTVTSAQKNPTAFYLCASTPRRGYTDTQYFGPGTRLTVL.